What follows are 30 T cell receptor beta chains derived from one specimen sequenced in a study of blood T cell repertoires in COVID-19 (dated by TCRdb to 2020 to 2022). The method behind the library was the immunoSEQ multiplex PCR assay. TCRdb mirrors the immuneACCESS table, restricted to in-frame sequences. Some clones are absent from its copies; in checked studies, under half trace to an unresolved V gene, and the reason for the others is unknown. Counted in this sample were 200,000 to 300,000 clones; around 84% of them appeared once. 3.5% to 5% of the sample is in the top ten clones. The sequencing sample was made of peripheral blood. All receptors derive from a man aged 55-75 years with acute or convalescent COVID-19.

The chain is built from TRBV19 and TRBJ2-2, with a possible D match to TRBD1 (6 bases). Trimming left V 4 bases short and J 1 base short, with 16 bases between. The CDR3 length is 17 residues. CDR1 and CDR2 from the germline V gene are LNHDA and SQIVND (reference sequence). In nucleotides, the CDR3 is TGTGCCAGTAGTACCCTTAGACAGGACCTGAACACCGGGGAGCTGTTTTTT. This sequence encodes CASSTLRQDLNTGELFF. Full variable domain (rest looked up from reference TRBV19 and TRBJ2-2): DGGITQSPKYLFRKEGQNVTLSCEQNLNHDAMYWYRQDPGQGLRLIYYSQIVNDFQKGDIAEGYSVSREKKESFPLTVTSAQKNPTAFYLCASSTLRQDLNTGELFFGEGSRLTVL.

This clone was detected only a few times. This sequence joins TRBV10-1 and TRBJ2-3; 8 nucleotides line up with TRBD2. Germline-derived CDR1 and CDR2 are WNHNN and SYGVQD (reference sequence). The V and J ends lost 5 bases and 4 bases, in that order; junction bases with no gene match: 11. This CDR3 is built from 16 residues. The CDR3 DNA is TGCGCCAGCAGTCGCGGTTCTCGGGGGGGACCAGATACGCAGTATTTT. Amino acid sequence: CASSRGSRGGPDTQYF.

The rearrangement links TRBV18 to TRBJ1-1, with a weak D call TRBD1 (6 bases). V was cut by 4 bases and J by 5 bases, with 17 bases left in between. This CDR3 spans 15 amino acids. Germline CDR1 reads KGHSH; CDR2 reads LQKENI. CDR3 in amino acids: CASSRYREGWTEAFF. CDR3 DNA sequence: TGTGCCAGCTCACGTTACAGGGAGGGTTGGACTGAAGCTTTCTTT.

J is TRBJ1-1 and V is TRBV12-5; 9 positions match TRBD1. Trimming at V came to 1 base and at J to 10 bases, leaving 7 bases not matched to a gene. The CDR3 is 14 residues long. CDR1 is LGHNT and CDR2 is FRNRAP in the germline V gene. The CDR3 DNA sequence: TGTGCTAGTGGTTTGGGGGACAGGGCTGTATCAGCTTTCTTT. Residues: CASGLGDRAVSAFF.

The rearrangement links TRBV6-5 to TRBJ1-2, with D unclear. The V gene's germline CDR1 is MNHEY and CDR2 SVGAGI. The CDR3 sequence is 15 residues long. Trimming took 5 bases from V and 4 from J, leaving 17 bases between them. The CDR3: CASSPQGSGIYGYTF. The CDR3 bases are TGTGCCAGCAGTCCTCAAGGGTCGGGAATCTATGGCTACACCTTC.

Worth noting for this clone: One end of the junction fails to match germline, which may point to a read error. This chain connects TRBV7-7 to TRBJ2-2; 9 positions agree with TRBD1. Germline loops: CDR1 SSHAT, CDR2 FNYEAQ (reference sequence). This CDR3 spans 14 amino acids. The CDR3 nucleotides are TGTGCTAGCAGCCCGGGGACAGGGTTCGGGGAGCTGTTTTTT. Protein sequence: CASSPGTGFGELFF.

This sequence joins TRBV10-3 and TRBJ1-6; 9 nucleotides align to TRBD1. After removal of 9 bases from V and 8 bases from J, the junction contained 8 bases not matched to a gene. The CDR3 totals 14 residues. Germline V gene sequence: CDR1 ENHRY, CDR2 SYGVKD. As DNA, the CDR3 is TGTGCCATAAGAGATCGGACAGGGGATTCACCCCTCCACTTT. Amino acid sequence: CAIRDRTGDSPLHF.

The CDR3 region has the DNA TGTGCCAGCAGCGCCTTCGCCGGACTATATAATTCACCCCTCCACTTT. It encodes CASSAFAGLYNSPLHF. The chain links TRBV7-2 to TRBJ1-6; D call uncertain. This CDR3 spans 16 amino acids. Germline-derived CDR1 and CDR2 are SGHTA and FQGNSA. Trimming shortened V by 5 bases and J by 4 bases, and 15 bases separated the two germline ends.

The CDR3: CASSHRDRGLTNYGYTF. The CDR3 region has the DNA TGCGCCAGCAGTCATCGGGACAGGGGGCTAACTAACTATGGCTACACCTTC. The chain uses TRBV23-1 and TRBJ1-2, with TRBD1 matching 12 bases. TRBV23-1 is known as an ORF, though its function is uncertain. The CDR3 loop spans 17 amino acids. With 3 bases clipped from V and 0 bases from J, the junction kept 5 bases outside the gene matches.

The chain uses TRBV9 and TRBJ2-2, with no clear D. CDR3 size: 14 residues. V shed 4 bases and J shed 7 bases, with 14 bases lying between them. Germline V CDR1 and CDR2: SGDLS, YYNGEE. The CDR3 region is CASSIRLEVGELFF. As DNA, the CDR3 is TGTGCCAGCAGCATCCGGCTAGAGGTCGGGGAGCTGTTTTTT.

The chain recombines TRBV5-1 with TRBJ1-2; D is perhaps TRBD1 (5 bases). This CDR3 has 13 residues. Looked up from germline, CDR1 is SGHRS and CDR2 is YFSETQ. Trimming shortened V by 4 bases and J by 8 bases, and 15 bases separated the two germline ends. The CDR3, as DNA: TGCGCCAGCAGCACCCAGGGTCAGAGCGGCTACACCTTC. It is translated as CASSTQGQSGYTF.

The rearrangement uses TRBV11-2 and TRBJ2-7, with 7 bases matching TRBD1. There are 17 residues in the CDR3. The V and J ends lost 1 base and 2 bases, in that order; junction bases with no gene match: 11. From germline, CDR1 is SGHAT and CDR2 FQNNGV. Written as DNA, the CDR3 is TGTGCCAGCAGCTTAGTCCACGGGACAGCTTACACCTACGAGCAGTACTTC. Translating gives CASSLVHGTAYTYEQYF.

V gene TRBV3-1 (or the pseudogene TRBV3-2) combines with J gene TRBJ2-2; 10 bases map to TRBD2. Germline V gene lookup returns CDR1 LGHDT and CDR2 YNNKEL (reference sequence). The V segment lost 6 bases and the J segment 4 bases; nucleotides outside the gene matches: 5. The CDR3 sequence is 15 residues long. CDR3 residues: CASSPTSGVTGELFF. Written as DNA, the CDR3 is TGTGCCAGCAGTCCTACTAGCGGGGTCACCGGGGAGCTGTTTTTT.

The rearrangement joins TRBV9 to TRBJ2-2; tentatively, D is TRBD1 (6 bases). The CDR3 is 17 amino acids. The germline CDR1 and CDR2 sequences are SGDLS and YYNGEE. V was pared by 0 bases and J by 7 bases, with 19 bases between. CDR3 DNA: TGTGCCAGCAGCGTAGGGGGACGGGGCAGGACAGACGGGGAGCTGTTTTTT. Translating gives CASSVGGRGRTDGELFF.

The V call is TRBV6-1, the J call TRBJ2-7, with 8 positions matching TRBD1. The V segment lost 1 base and the J segment 4 bases; nucleotides outside the gene matches: 9. The CDR3 runs 16 residues. Germline loops: CDR1 MNHNS, CDR2 SASEGT. This CDR3 reads CASSEGYGTGDYEQYF. For the CDR3, the DNA is TGTGCCAGCAGTGAAGGTTACGGGACAGGTGATTACGAGCAGTACTTC.

The chain couples TRBV2 to TRBJ2-7, with unresolved D. The CDR3 is made up of 11 amino acids. The V gene lost 8 bases and the J gene lost 0 bases, with 5 bases spanning the gap. CDR1 and CDR2 from the germline V gene are SNHLY and FYNNEI. The CDR3 DNA sequence: TGTGCCAGCCGGTCCTCCTACGAGCAGTACTTC. Its protein product is CASRSSYEQYF.

V is TRBV29-1 and J is TRBJ1-2, with D tentatively TRBD1 (5 bases). The CDR3 contains 12 residues. Per the germline V gene, CDR1 is SQVTM and CDR2 is ANQGSEA. V gave up 7 bases and J gave up 4 bases, with 13 bases separating them. The chain's CDR3 is CSAWEGTYGYTF. CDR3 in DNA: TGCAGCGCTTGGGAGGGGACCTATGGCTACACCTTC.

In DNA, the CDR3 is TGCGCCAGCAGTCAGAACAGGGTTCGGGGCACAGATACGCAGTATTTT. Its translation is CASSQNRVRGTDTQYF. This sequence joins TRBV4-1 and TRBJ2-3; possibly TRBD1 for D (6 bases). The length of the CDR3 is 16 residues. V lost 6 bases and J lost 1, with 17 bases in between. The V gene's germline CDR1 is MGHRA and CDR2 YSYEKL.

The chain couples TRBV11-2 to TRBJ2-7; possible D gene TRBD2, 5 bases. Germline V CDR1 and CDR2: SGHAT, FQNNGV. The CDR3 is made up of 15 amino acids. V was clipped by 3 bases and J by 5 bases, with 17 bases between them. CDR3 nucleotide sequence: TGTGCCAGCAGCTTTGTCCCTGGGAGAGTGGACGAGCAGTACTTC. It encodes CASSFVPGRVDEQYF.

The chain couples TRBV7-8 to TRBJ1-3; D gene unclear. The germline V and J ends were trimmed by 1 base and 4 bases, with 8 bases remaining between them. The CDR3 is 14 residues long. CDR1 SGHVS and CDR2 FQNEAQ come from the germline V gene. In DNA form, the CDR3 reads TGTGCCAGCAGCTTAGGATGGGAGGGAAACACCATATATTTT. Its translation is CASSLGWEGNTIYF.

This chain links TRBV5-1 with TRBJ1-1, with D possibly being TRBD1 (5 bases). Trimming cost V 2 bases and J 2 bases, with 19 bases left between them. CDR1 SGHRS and CDR2 YFSETQ come from the germline V gene. CDR3 size: 17 residues. The CDR3 DNA follows: TGCGCCAGCAGCTTAATGCCGTTGGGGCACCAAAACACTGAAGCTTTCTTT. Its protein is CASSLMPLGHQNTEAFF.

The chain employs TRBV7-9 and TRBJ2-5; 7 bases align to TRBD1. From germline, CDR1 is SEHNR and CDR2 FQNEAQ (reference sequence). V dropped 1 base and J dropped 2; count of bases not matched to a gene: 4. This CDR3 spans 15 amino acids. The CDR3 loop is CASSLVGGTQETQYF. CDR3 DNA: TGTGCCAGCAGCTTAGTAGGGGGCACACAAGAGACCCAGTACTTC.

This clone occurred once. The CDR3 DNA follows: TGCGCCAGCAGCCGTGACAGGGCAAGTGGCTACACCTTC. Its protein product is CASSRDRASGYTF. V is TRBV5-1 and J is TRBJ1-2, with 7 bases aligning to TRBD1. The CDR3 runs 13 residues. Germline-derived CDR1 and CDR2 are SGHRS and YFSETQ. Losses at the gene ends were 4 bases for V and 7 bases for J; bases not matched to a gene: 7.

The chain recombines TRBV18 with TRBJ2-3; TRBD1 might be the D (5 bases). The CDR3 contains 16 residues. Germline values: CDR1 KGHSH, CDR2 LQKENI. Trimming shortened V by 3 bases and J by 1 base, and 14 bases separated the two germline ends. CDR3 sequence: CASSPGQYPGTDTQYF. In nucleotides, the CDR3 is TGTGCCAGCTCACCGGGGCAGTATCCGGGCACAGATACGCAGTATTTT. The full variable domain, completed using reference TRBV18 and TRBJ2-3, is NAGVMQNPRHLVRRRGQEARLRCSPMKGHSHVYWYRQLPEEGLKFMVYLQKENIIDESGMPKERFSAEFPKEGPSILRIQQVVRGDSAAYFCASSPGQYPGTDTQYFGPGTRLTVL.

The chain recombines TRBV7-9 with TRBJ2-7; D not certain. The CDR3 runs 12 residues. CDR1 is SEHNR, CDR2 FQNEAQ, per germline (reference sequence). The V end lost 1 base, the J end lost 7 bases, and 8 bases lay between the germline ends. For the CDR3, the DNA is TGTGCCAGCAGCTTAGGAGTTTCAGAGCAGTACTTC. Translating gives CASSLGVSEQYF.

This chain joins TRBV19 and TRBJ2-1, with TRBD2 matching over 15 bases. J gave up 7 bases and V 7 bases, and 5 bases lay outside the gene matches. Germline V CDR1 and CDR2: LNHDA, SQIVND (reference sequence). The CDR3 is 15 residues long. CDR3 DNA sequence: TGTGCCAGTACCCTCGGGACTAGCGGGAGGAATGAGCAGTTCTTC. This gives the protein CASTLGTSGRNEQFF.

The chain links TRBV18 to TRBJ2-5, with D possibly being TRBD1 (6 bases). The germline V gene encodes CDR1 KGHSH and CDR2 LQKENI. V lost 2 bases and J 3 bases, leaving 13 bases between the germline ends. This CDR3 spans 15 amino acids. The CDR3 coding sequence is TGTGCCAGCTCACCAACCCAGGGGTGGGAAGAGACCCAGTACTTC. Protein sequence: CASSPTQGWEETQYF.

The rearrangement uses TRBV5-1 and TRBJ2-7; 8 positions agree with TRBD1. The CDR3 extends over 14 amino acids. Germline CDR1 reads SGHRS; CDR2 reads YFSETQ. V shed 4 bases and J 4 bases; nucleotides not matched to a gene: 7. The CDR3 protein is CASSLRDRHYEQYF. In nucleotides, the CDR3 is TGCGCCAGCAGCCTCCGGGACAGGCATTACGAGCAGTACTTC.

This clone appeared a few times. The chain couples TRBV10-3 to TRBJ2-7, with 10 bases aligning to TRBD1. Germline loops: CDR1 ENHRY, CDR2 SYGVKD. The CDR3 runs 14 residues. The V and J ends lost 5 bases and 5 bases, in that order; junction bases with no gene match: 6. The CDR3 is CAISTDRGHHEQYF. The CDR3 DNA reads TGTGCCATCAGTACCGACAGGGGGCACCACGAGCAGTACTTC.

The gene calls are TRBV20-1 and TRBJ1-2; D is perhaps TRBD1 (5 bases). Looked up from germline, CDR1 is DFQATT and CDR2 is SNEGSKA (reference sequence). Trimming pared 8 bases from V and 2 bases from J, leaving 9 bases between. CDR3 length: 11 amino acids. DNA for the CDR3: TGCAGTACGGGGGGAAACTATGGCTACACCTTC. This gives the protein CSTGGNYGYTF.